A single TCR beta chain is shown here with its context. Its antigen is unidentified. These data belong to a study of human T cells and chemical hapten exposure. Study-wide results and limits: Counts of expanded TCRs at PT1 were positively correlated with patch test score.

This CDR3 contains 14 residues. Germline V gene data show CDR1 as SEHNR and CDR2 as FQNEAQ (reference sequence). With 8 bases clipped from V and 0 bases from J, the junction kept 4 bases outside the gene matches. Via MiXCR, TCRdb re-called the RACE reads, giving one row per CDR3 protein. The sample lists 150,000 to 200,000 distinct CDR3 sequences, approximately 26% occurring once. The time point: patch test 3, about 24 weeks after DPC sensitization. Treatment noted: therapeutic diphenylcyclopropenone sensitization with weekly scalp DPC. Blood was collected ahead of every patch test applied. The starting material was whole blood, obtained in connection with sensitization to the hapten diphenylcyclopropenone (DPC). The receptor's source is a woman aged 40 to 49 with alopecia areata. Some clones in this sample may be carry-over from other donors' samples. The V gene is TRBV7-9, the J gene TRBJ2-1, with 7 bases that match TRBD1. The CDR3 sequence: CASGTEGSYNEQFF. The CDR3 coding sequence is TGTGCCAGCGGGACAGAGGGCTCCTACAATGAGCAGTTCTTC.